This TCR beta chain was sequenced in a study of T cell repertoires in cytomegalovirus infection. Study at large: Use of recently identified HLA-C-restricted and well-studied HLA-B-restricted CMV epitopes was part of the study. Both CMV infection and a matching HLA type were indicated by public TCR beta signatures. Study-wide findings and caveats: Public TCR beta family frequency separated CMV-and-HLA carriers, including in an independent cohort.

CDR1 SEHNR and CDR2 FQNEAQ come from the germline V gene (reference sequence). With V trimmed by 4 bases and J by 1 base, 11 bases remained unmatched. CDR3 length: 19 residues. Comment on this clonotype: What it binds is unknown.

TCRdb reprocessed the reads via MiXCR and lists one record per CDR3 protein. The sample includes about 310,000 distinct CDR3 sequences, 20% to 25% of them seen just once. The receptor's source is a human donor in good health (CMV status not recorded). Some clones in this sample may be carry-over from other donors' samples. Sequencing was performed on cultured PBMCs, taken from culture after CMV antigen stimulation. The V call is TRBV7-9, the J call TRBJ1-6; 9 nucleotides align to TRBD1. CDR3 sequence reads: CASSSLQGARRSYNSPLHF. CDR3 nucleotides: TGTGCCAGCAGCTCACTACAGGGGGCGCGTAGGTCCTATAATTCACCCCTCCACTTT.